These 25 T cell receptor beta chains came from one sample sequenced in a study of blood T cell repertoires in COVID-19. Assay used: immunoSEQ multiplex PCR; TCRdb lists only in-frame clones, some missing. The sample lists 65,000 to 95,000 clones; around four fifths were seen once. The specimen sequenced was peripheral blood. The receptors were sampled from a man of 80 years or more with active or convalescent COVID-19.

The chain is built from TRBV11-2 and TRBJ1-2; D not resolved. From germline, CDR1 is SGHAT and CDR2 FQNNGV. V lost 5 bases and J lost 7, with 20 bases in between. The CDR3 length is 15 residues. The CDR3 nucleotides are TGTGCCAGCAGCGGTCAGACTGCGGGATGGGGTGGCTACACCTTC. Amino acid sequence: CASSGQTAGWGGYTF.

V usage is TRBV20-1 and J usage is TRBJ2-3, with D possibly being TRBD1 (5 bases). The V and J ends lost 3 bases and 6 bases respectively, with 7 bases between them. CDR1 is DFQATT, CDR2 SNEGSKA, per germline (reference sequence). There are 11 residues in the CDR3. CDR3 protein: CSARTVDTQYF. The DNA of the CDR3 is TGCAGTGCTAGGACAGTGGATACGCAGTATTTT.

The V and J genes are TRBV18 and TRBJ2-1, with D perhaps matching TRBD2 (7 bases). The germline V gene has CDR1 KGHSH and CDR2 LQKENI. This CDR3 has 16 amino acids. V lost 5 bases and J lost 7, with 21 bases in between. CDR3 DNA: TGTGCCAGCTCAAGCCCCTGGGGGGGCCTCCTTAATGAGCAGTTCTTC. Its protein is CASSSPWGGLLNEQFF.

This chain connects TRBV9 to TRBJ1-1, with D unresolved. V shed 1 base and J shed 4 bases, with 14 bases lying between them. Germline loops: CDR1 SGDLS, CDR2 YYNGEE. The CDR3 runs to 15 residues. CDR3 in amino acids: CASSVRIGELTEAFF. The DNA for the CDR3 is TGTGCCAGCAGCGTACGCATCGGGGAGCTCACTGAAGCTTTCTTT.

This clone was counted a single time. V and J are TRBV18 and TRBJ2-1; 7 positions match TRBD1. Germline V gives CDR1 KGHSH, CDR2 LQKENI. J gave up 0 bases and V 2 bases, and 4 bases lay outside the gene matches. This CDR3 comprises 16 residues. CDR3 coding DNA: TGTGCCAGCTCACCAGATCGACAGGGCTCCTACAATGAGCAGTTCTTC. Its protein is CASSPDRQGSYNEQFF. Full variable domain (outside the CDR3, taken from reference TRBV18 and TRBJ2-1): NAGVMQNPRHLVRRRGQEARLRCSPMKGHSHVYWYRQLPEEGLKFMVYLQKENIIDESGMPKERFSAEFPKEGPSILRIQQVVRGDSAAYFCASSPDRQGSYNEQFFGPGTRLTVL.

This chain joins TRBV18 and TRBJ1-2; D unresolved. V lost 3 bases to trimming and J lost 8 bases, with 10 bases between them. The CDR3 runs to 12 residues. In germline, CDR1 is KGHSH, CDR2 LQKENI. CDR3 region: CASSPWAPGYTF. The CDR3 DNA follows: TGTGCCAGCTCACCTTGGGCTCCAGGCTACACCTTC.

V and J are TRBV11-2 and TRBJ1-6; D not resolved. Germline values: CDR1 SGHAT, CDR2 FQNNGV. The V end lost 1 base, the J end lost 0 bases, and 13 bases lay between the germline ends. This CDR3 contains 18 residues. The CDR3, as DNA: TGTGCCAGCAGCTTAGGCCCAGTAACTAGCTCCTATAATTCACCCCTCCACTTT. This codes for CASSLGPVTSSYNSPLHF. The full variable domain, its missing parts supplied by reference TRBV11-2 and TRBJ1-6, is EAGVAQSPRYKIIEKRQSVAFWCNPISGHATLYWYQQILGQGPKLLIQFQNNGVVDDSQLPKDRFSAERLKGVDSTLKIQPAKLEDSAVYLCASSLGPVTSSYNSPLHFGNGTRLTVT.

The chain joins TRBV6-5 to TRBJ1-5, with D perhaps matching TRBD1 (5 bases). Trimming stripped 6 bases from V and 1 base from J, with 13 bases between. CDR1 and CDR2 (germline): MNHEY, SVGAGI. This CDR3 region has 15 residues. The CDR3, as DNA: TGTGCCAGCAGGTCGGGAGGGGTCAGCAATCAGCCCCAGCATTTT. Protein: CASRSGGVSNQPQHF.

This chain joins TRBV19 and TRBJ2-2; D gene uncertain. The CDR3 has 13 residues. V dropped 3 bases and J dropped 1 base, with 3 bases sitting between them. Germline assignment: CDR1 LNHDA and CDR2 SQIVND (reference sequence). The CDR3 bases are TGTGCCAGTAGTATCGGGAACACCGGGGAGCTGTTTTTT. Protein: CASSIGNTGELFF.

The genes are TRBV5-4 and TRBJ2-4; D is unresolved. Germline CDR1 and CDR2: SGHNT and YYREEE (reference sequence). The CDR3 sequence is 16 residues long. The V gene lost 4 bases and the J gene lost 0 bases, with 14 bases spanning the gap. CDR3 amino acids: CASSTQAQLAKNIQYF. In DNA form, the CDR3 reads TGTGCCAGCAGCACCCAGGCGCAACTAGCCAAAAACATTCAGTACTTC.

A single count supports this clone. The V and J genes are TRBV5-1 and TRBJ2-5; D may be TRBD2 (5 bases). The germline V gene encodes CDR1 SGHRS and CDR2 YFSETQ. This CDR3 is built from 17 residues. The ends were cut back, 2 bases at V and 5 bases at J, with 22 bases in the middle. CDR3 loop: CASSLLPLGRSGETQYF. CDR3 nucleotide sequence: TGCGCCAGCAGCTTATTACCACTGGGGAGATCGGGGGAGACCCAGTACTTC.

This chain links TRBV19 with TRBJ1-6; possibly TRBD1 for D (5 bases). This CDR3 region has 14 residues. CDR1 and CDR2 from the germline V gene are LNHDA and SQIVND (reference sequence). V was clipped by 5 bases and J by 8 bases, with 13 bases between them. CDR3 coding DNA: TGTGCCAGTAGTGAGCAGGGAGGGTATTCACCCCTCCACTTT. This sequence encodes CASSEQGGYSPLHF.

The gene calls are TRBV11-2 and TRBJ2-2; possible D gene TRBD1, 5 bases. CDR3 length: 16 residues. V lost 1 base, J lost 4 bases, and 13 bases lay in between. Germline V gives CDR1 SGHAT, CDR2 FQNNGV. CDR3 amino acids: CASSLVGAVRTGELFF. Here the CDR3 DNA reads TGTGCCAGCAGCTTAGTTGGGGCCGTCCGCACCGGGGAGCTGTTTTTT. Using reference TRBV11-2 and TRBJ2-2 for the parts outside the CDR3, the full variable domain is EAGVAQSPRYKIIEKRQSVAFWCNPISGHATLYWYQQILGQGPKLLIQFQNNGVVDDSQLPKDRFSAERLKGVDSTLKIQPAKLEDSAVYLCASSLVGAVRTGELFFGEGSRLTVL.

In nucleotides, the CDR3 is TGTGCCACCTTTTGGGGAGACAGGGGTGGTGAGCAGTTCTTC. Its translation is CATFWGDRGGEQFF. The rearrangement joins TRBV6-6 to TRBJ2-1; TRBD1 aligns across 8 bases. This CDR3 region has 14 residues. Germline V gives CDR1 MNHNY, CDR2 SVGAGI (reference sequence). Trimming took 10 bases from V and 9 from J; bases not matched to a gene: 14.

This clone came up once. The gene calls are TRBV5-1 and TRBJ1-6; the D gene is possibly TRBD1 (5 bases). Between the trimmed V and J ends, which lost 0 bases and 6 bases, there was a span of 16 bases. The CDR3 consists of 17 residues. The germline CDR1 and CDR2 sequences are SGHRS and YFSETQ. CDR3 bases: TGCGCCAGCAGCTTGGTCGGTGGGGCCATAGCTAATTCACCCCTCCACTTT. Residues: CASSLVGGAIANSPLHF.

The genes are TRBV10-3 and TRBJ2-1; 7 bases line up with TRBD1. The V gene end was trimmed by 0 bases and the J gene end by 2 bases; junction bases not matched to a gene: 7. The length of the CDR3 is 17 residues. Germline V gene data show CDR1 as ENHRY and CDR2 as SYGVKD. The CDR3 DNA sequence: TGTGCCATCAGTGAGTCGGCGGACAGGACACCCTACAATGAGCAGTTCTTC. This translates into CAISESADRTPYNEQFF.

CDR3 sequence: CASRTSGGFREQFF. Written as DNA, the CDR3 is TGTGCCAGCAGGACTAGCGGGGGATTTAGGGAGCAGTTCTTC. The V and J genes are TRBV7-9 and TRBJ2-1, with TRBD2 matching over 12 bases. The germline V gene encodes CDR1 SEHNR and CDR2 FQNEAQ (reference sequence). There are 14 residues in the CDR3. Trimming cost V 6 bases and J 10 bases; bases outside gene matches: 7. The variable domain in full, with the rest retrieved from reference TRBV7-9 and TRBJ2-1, is DTGVSQNPRHKITKRGQNVTFRCDPISEHNRLYWYRQTLGQGPEFLTYFQNEAQLEKSRLLSDRFSAERPKGSFSTLEIQRTEQGDSAMYLCASRTSGGFREQFFGPGTRLTVL.

The DNA for the CDR3 is TGTGCCAGCAGCCTGGGGGGACAGGGGGCTCCCAAAAACATTCAGTACTTC. It encodes CASSLGGQGAPKNIQYF. This rearrangement joins TRBV21-1 to TRBJ2-4; TRBD1, the table's D call, lacks a check against the DNA. TRBV21-1 is assigned pseudogene status. CDR3 length equals 17 residues.

CDR3 sequence reads: CASSPTSGGGSGANVLTF. CDR3 nucleotides: TGCGCCAGCAGCCCAACTAGCGGGGGGGGCTCTGGGGCCAACGTCCTGACTTTC. This chain connects TRBV5-1 to TRBJ2-6, with 13 bases identical to TRBD2. The junction had 4 bases not matched to a gene; V was cut back by 4 bases and J by 0 bases. The CDR3 runs to 18 residues. The germline gives CDR1 SGHRS, CDR2 YFSETQ.

The V and J genes are TRBV6-6 and TRBJ2-7, with 8 bases lining up with TRBD2. The CDR3 is 16 residues long. The V segment lost 1 base and the J segment 4 bases; nucleotides outside the gene matches: 9. Germline V CDR1 and CDR2: MNHNY, SVGAGI (reference sequence). The CDR3 DNA reads TGTGCCAGCAGTTACTTGGGCGGGAGGTCCCCTTACGAGCAGTACGTC. It is translated as CASSYLGGRSPYEQYV.

V and J are TRBV14 and TRBJ1-1; tentatively, D is TRBD1 (5 bases). V lost 4 bases and J 1 base, leaving 16 bases between the germline ends. From germline, CDR1 is SGHDN and CDR2 FVKESK. This CDR3 has 16 residues. This chain's CDR3 is CASSRYMGGPNTEAFF. In nucleotides, the CDR3 is TGTGCCAGCAGCCGTTATATGGGGGGACCGAACACTGAAGCTTTCTTT.

The chain joins TRBV6-4 to TRBJ2-1; 9 bases map to TRBD1. CDR1 is MRHNA and CDR2 is SNTAGT in the germline V gene. V was pared by 4 bases and J by 8 bases, with 9 bases of the junction left unmatched. There are 15 residues in the CDR3. CDR3 residues: CASSVDGTGPDEQFF. The DNA for the CDR3 is TGTGCCAGCAGTGTCGACGGGACAGGGCCGGATGAGCAGTTCTTC.

This clone showed up just once. V usage is TRBV7-9 and J usage is TRBJ2-5; D might be TRBD2 (5 bases). Trimming cost V 5 bases and J 0 bases, with 13 bases left between them. The CDR3 extends over 15 amino acids. The V gene's germline CDR1 is SEHNR and CDR2 FQNEAQ (reference sequence). CDR3 nucleotides: TGTGCCAGCAGCCGAAGCCGGGGAAACCAAGAGACCCAGTACTTC. It translates to CASSRSRGNQETQYF. The whole variable domain, filled in from reference TRBV7-9 and TRBJ2-5, reads DTGVSQNPRHKITKRGQNVTFRCDPISEHNRLYWYRQTLGQGPEFLTYFQNEAQLEKSRLLSDRFSAERPKGSFSTLEIQRTEQGDSAMYLCASSRSRGNQETQYFGPGTRLLVL.

This rearrangement joins TRBV10-2 to TRBJ1-6; 8 nucleotides align to TRBD1. CDR3 length: 17 amino acids. Germline V gene sequence: CDR1 WSHSY, CDR2 SAAADI. The trim removed 3 bases at V and 0 bases at J, leaving 4 bases unmatched. CDR3 residues: CASSEGTGGSYNSPLHF. CDR3 coding DNA: TGCGCCAGCAGTGAAGGGACAGGAGGCTCCTATAATTCACCCCTCCACTTT.

This chain links TRBV29-1 with TRBJ2-5; D is possibly TRBD2 (7 bases). Trimming stripped 3 bases from V and 5 bases from J, with 19 bases between. The CDR3 extends over 15 amino acids. From germline, CDR1 is SQVTM and CDR2 ANQGSEA. The CDR3 sequence: CSVDLSPGEGETQYF. DNA of the CDR3: TGCAGCGTTGATCTGTCGCCAGGGGAGGGCGAGACCCAGTACTTC.